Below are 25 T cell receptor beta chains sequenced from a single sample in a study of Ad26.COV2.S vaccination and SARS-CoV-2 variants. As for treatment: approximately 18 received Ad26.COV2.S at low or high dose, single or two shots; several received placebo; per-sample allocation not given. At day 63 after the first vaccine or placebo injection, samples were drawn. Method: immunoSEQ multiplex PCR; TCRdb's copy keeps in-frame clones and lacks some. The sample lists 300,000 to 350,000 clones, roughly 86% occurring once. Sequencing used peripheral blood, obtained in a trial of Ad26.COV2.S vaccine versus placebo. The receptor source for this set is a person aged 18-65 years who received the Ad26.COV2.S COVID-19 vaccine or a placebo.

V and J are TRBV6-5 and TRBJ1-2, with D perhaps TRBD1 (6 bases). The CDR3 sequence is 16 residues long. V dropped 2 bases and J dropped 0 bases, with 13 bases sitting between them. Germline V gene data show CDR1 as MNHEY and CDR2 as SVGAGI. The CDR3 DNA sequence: TGTGCCAGCAGTTACGGGGGAGGGGGGTCTAACTATGGCTACACCTTC. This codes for CASSYGGGGSNYGYTF.

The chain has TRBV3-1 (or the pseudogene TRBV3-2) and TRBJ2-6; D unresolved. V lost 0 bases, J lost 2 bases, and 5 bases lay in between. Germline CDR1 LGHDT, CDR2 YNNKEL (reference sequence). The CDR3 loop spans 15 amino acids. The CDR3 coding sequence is TGTGCCAGCAGCCAAGACGTCGCTGGGGCCAACGTCCTGACTTTC. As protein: CASSQDVAGANVLTF.

The CDR3 protein is CASSPGTPGGETQYF. CDR3 DNA: TGTGCCAGCAGCCCTGGGACACCGGGGGGAGAGACCCAGTACTTC. The chain joins TRBV5-4 to TRBJ2-5; possibly TRBD2 for D (7 bases). Germline loops: CDR1 SGHNT, CDR2 YYREEE (reference sequence). This CDR3 has 15 residues. V lost 4 bases to trimming and J lost 4 bases, with 17 bases between them.

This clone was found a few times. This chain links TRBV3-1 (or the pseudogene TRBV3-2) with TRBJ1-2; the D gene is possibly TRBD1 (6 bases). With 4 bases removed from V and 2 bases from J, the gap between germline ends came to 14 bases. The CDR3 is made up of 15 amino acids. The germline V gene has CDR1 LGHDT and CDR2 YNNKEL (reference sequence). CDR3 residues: CASSPDSGGNYGYTF. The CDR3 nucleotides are TGTGCCAGCAGCCCCGACTCGGGGGGCAACTATGGCTACACCTTC.

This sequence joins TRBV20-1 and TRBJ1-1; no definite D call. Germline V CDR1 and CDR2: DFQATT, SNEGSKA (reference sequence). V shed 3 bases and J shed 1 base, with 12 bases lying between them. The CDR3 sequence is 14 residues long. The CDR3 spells CSASIGGPNTEAFF. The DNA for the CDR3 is TGCAGTGCTAGTATAGGTGGACCGAACACTGAAGCTTTCTTT.

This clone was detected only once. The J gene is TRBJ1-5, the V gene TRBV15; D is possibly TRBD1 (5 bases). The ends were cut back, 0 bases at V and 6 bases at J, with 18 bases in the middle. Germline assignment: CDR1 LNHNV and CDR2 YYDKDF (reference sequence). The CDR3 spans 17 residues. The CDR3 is CATSRDRGAGYRQPQHF. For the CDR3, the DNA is TGTGCCACCAGCAGAGATCGTGGCGCAGGGTACCGTCAGCCCCAGCATTTT.

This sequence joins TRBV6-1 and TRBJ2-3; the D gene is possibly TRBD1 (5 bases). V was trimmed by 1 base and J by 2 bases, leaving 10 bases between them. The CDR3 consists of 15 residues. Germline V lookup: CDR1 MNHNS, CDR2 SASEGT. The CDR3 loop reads CASSEGAGHTDTQYF. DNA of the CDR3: TGTGCCAGCAGTGAAGGGGCAGGACACACAGATACGCAGTATTTT.

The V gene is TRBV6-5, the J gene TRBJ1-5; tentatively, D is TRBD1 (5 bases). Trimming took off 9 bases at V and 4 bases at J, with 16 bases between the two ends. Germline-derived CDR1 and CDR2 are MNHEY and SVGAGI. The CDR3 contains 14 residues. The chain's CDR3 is CARTETLLNQPQHF. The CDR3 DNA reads TGTGCCAGGACAGAGACTTTACTTAATCAGCCCCAGCATTTT.

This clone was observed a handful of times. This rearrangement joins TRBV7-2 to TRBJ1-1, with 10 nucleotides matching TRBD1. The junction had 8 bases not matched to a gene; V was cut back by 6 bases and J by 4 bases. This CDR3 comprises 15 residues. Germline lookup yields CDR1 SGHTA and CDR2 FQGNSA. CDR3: CASRRTGQGSTEAFF. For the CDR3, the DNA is TGTGCCAGCAGACGGACGGGACAGGGGAGCACTGAAGCTTTCTTT.

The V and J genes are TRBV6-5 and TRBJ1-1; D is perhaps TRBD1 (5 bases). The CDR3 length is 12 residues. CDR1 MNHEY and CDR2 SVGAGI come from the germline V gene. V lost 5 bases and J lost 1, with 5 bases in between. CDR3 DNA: TGTGCCAGCAGTACAGGGAACACTGAAGCTTTCTTT. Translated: CASSTGNTEAFF.

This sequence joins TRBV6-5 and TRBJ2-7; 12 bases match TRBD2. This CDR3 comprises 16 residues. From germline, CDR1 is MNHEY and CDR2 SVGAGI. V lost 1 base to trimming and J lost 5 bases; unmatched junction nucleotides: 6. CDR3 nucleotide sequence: TGTGCCAGCAGTTACTTTTCTAGCGGGGGGGCCCACGAGCAGTACTTC. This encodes CASSYFSSGGAHEQYF.

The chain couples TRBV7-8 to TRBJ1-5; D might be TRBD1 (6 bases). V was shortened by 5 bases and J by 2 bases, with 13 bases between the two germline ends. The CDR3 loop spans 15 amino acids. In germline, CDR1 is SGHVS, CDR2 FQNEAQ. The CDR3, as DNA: TGTGCCAGCAGCCCCGGGGGGGCAGGCAATCAGCCCCAGCATTTT. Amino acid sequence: CASSPGGAGNQPQHF.

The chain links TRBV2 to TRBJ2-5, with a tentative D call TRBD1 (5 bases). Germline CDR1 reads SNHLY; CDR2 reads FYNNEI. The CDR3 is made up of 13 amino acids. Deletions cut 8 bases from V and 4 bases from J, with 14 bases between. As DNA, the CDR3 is TGTGCCAGCGGCAGGGATACGGGAGAGACCCAGTACTTC. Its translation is CASGRDTGETQYF.

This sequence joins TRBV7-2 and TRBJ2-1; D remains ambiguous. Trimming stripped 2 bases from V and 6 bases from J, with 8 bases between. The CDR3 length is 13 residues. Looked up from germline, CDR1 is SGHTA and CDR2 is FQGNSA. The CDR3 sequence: CASSLYLRNEQFF. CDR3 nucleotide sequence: TGTGCCAGCAGCTTATATCTACGCAATGAGCAGTTCTTC.

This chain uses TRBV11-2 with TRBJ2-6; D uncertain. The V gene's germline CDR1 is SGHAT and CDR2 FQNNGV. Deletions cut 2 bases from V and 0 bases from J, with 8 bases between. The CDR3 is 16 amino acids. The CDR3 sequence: CASSLRIYSGANVLTF. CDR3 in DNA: TGTGCCAGCAGCTTACGTATCTACTCTGGGGCCAACGTCCTGACTTTC. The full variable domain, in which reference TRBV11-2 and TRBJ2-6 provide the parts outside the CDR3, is EAGVAQSPRYKIIEKRQSVAFWCNPISGHATLYWYQQILGQGPKLLIQFQNNGVVDDSQLPKDRFSAERLKGVDSTLKIQPAKLEDSAVYLCASSLRIYSGANVLTFGAGSRLTVL.

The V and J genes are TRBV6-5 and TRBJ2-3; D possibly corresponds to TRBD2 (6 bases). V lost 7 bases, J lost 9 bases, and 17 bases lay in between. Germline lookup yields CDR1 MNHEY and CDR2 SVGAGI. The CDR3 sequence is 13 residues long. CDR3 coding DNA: TGTGCCAGCAAAACCGGGACCGGAGGGACGCAGTATTTT. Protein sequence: CASKTGTGGTQYF.

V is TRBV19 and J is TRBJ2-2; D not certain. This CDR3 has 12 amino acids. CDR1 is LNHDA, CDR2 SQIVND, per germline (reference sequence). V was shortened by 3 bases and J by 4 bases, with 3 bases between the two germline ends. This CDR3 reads CASSITTGELFF. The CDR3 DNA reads TGTGCCAGTAGTATTACCACCGGGGAGCTGTTTTTT.

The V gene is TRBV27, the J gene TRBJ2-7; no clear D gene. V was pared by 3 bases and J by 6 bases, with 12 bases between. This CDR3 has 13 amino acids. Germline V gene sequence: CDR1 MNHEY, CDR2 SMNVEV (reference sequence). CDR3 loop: CASSLVPYGEQYF. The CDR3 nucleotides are TGTGCCAGCAGTTTGGTCCCATACGGCGAGCAGTACTTC.

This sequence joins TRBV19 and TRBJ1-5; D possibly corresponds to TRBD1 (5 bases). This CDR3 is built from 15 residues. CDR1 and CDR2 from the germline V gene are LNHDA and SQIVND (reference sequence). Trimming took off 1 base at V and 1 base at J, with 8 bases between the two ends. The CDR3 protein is CASSIGGGSNQPQHF. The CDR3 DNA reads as TGTGCCAGTAGTATAGGCGGGGGAAGCAATCAGCCCCAGCATTTT.

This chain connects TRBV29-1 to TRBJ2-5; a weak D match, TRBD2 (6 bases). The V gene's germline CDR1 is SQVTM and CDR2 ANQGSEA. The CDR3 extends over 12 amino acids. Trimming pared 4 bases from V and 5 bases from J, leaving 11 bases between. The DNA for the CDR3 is TGCAGCGTTGTTAGCCTAGCGGAGACCCAGTACTTC. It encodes CSVVSLAETQYF.

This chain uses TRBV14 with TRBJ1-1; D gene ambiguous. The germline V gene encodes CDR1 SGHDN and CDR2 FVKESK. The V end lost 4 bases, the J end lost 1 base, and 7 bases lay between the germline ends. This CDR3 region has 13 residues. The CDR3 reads CASSRVGNTEAFF. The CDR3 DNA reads TGTGCCAGCAGCCGGGTTGGGAACACTGAAGCTTTCTTT.

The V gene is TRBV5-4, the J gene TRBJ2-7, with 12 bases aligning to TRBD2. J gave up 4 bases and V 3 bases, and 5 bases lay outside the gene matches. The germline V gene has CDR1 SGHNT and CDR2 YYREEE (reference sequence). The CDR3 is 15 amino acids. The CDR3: CASSSGLAGRYEQYF. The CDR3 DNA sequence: TGTGCCAGCAGCTCTGGACTAGCGGGGCGATACGAGCAGTACTTC.

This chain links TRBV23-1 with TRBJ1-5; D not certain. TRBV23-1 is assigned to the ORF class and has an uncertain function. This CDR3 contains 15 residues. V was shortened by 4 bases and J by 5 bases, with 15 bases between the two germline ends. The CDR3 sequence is CASSRWREDDQPQHF. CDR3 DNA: TGCGCCAGCAGTCGGTGGAGGGAGGACGATCAGCCCCAGCATTTT.

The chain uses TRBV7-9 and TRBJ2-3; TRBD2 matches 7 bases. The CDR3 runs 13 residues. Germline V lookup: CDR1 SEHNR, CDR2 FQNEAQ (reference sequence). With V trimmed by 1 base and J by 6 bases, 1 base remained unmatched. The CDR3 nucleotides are TGTGCCAGCAGCTTAGGGACTAGGGATACGCAGTATTTT. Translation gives CASSLGTRDTQYF.

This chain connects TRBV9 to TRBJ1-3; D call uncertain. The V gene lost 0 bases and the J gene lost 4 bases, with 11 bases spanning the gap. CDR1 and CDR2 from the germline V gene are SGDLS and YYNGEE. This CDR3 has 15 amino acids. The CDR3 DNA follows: TGTGCCAGCAGCGTAGTAAGGGCTGGGGGAAACACCATATATTTT. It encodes CASSVVRAGGNTIYF.